The present TCR beta chain was sequenced within a study of cytomegalovirus exposure and HLA in healthy donors. Across the whole study: In a later analysis, the 100 to 150 validation repertoires were reported to have used the same platform as the approximately 690 first-cohort repertoires.

TCRdb keeps only in-frame clones here, not all; method: immunoSEQ multiplex PCR. The table shows fewer than 200,000 clones, with 85% occurring only once. The CDR3 totals 15 residues. J was trimmed by 5 bases and V by 3 bases; bases with no gene match: 7. CDR1 and CDR2 from the germline V gene are SEHNR and FQNEAQ (reference sequence). The sequence derives from a man younger than 35 in good health and CMV-seropositive. Input material: PBMCs. This chain connects TRBV7-9 to TRBJ2-7; TRBD1 aligns across 10 bases. The DNA of the CDR3 is TGTGCCAGCAGCTTCCCCCGACAGGGGGCTAACGAGCAGTACTTC. It translates to CASSFPRQGANEQYF.